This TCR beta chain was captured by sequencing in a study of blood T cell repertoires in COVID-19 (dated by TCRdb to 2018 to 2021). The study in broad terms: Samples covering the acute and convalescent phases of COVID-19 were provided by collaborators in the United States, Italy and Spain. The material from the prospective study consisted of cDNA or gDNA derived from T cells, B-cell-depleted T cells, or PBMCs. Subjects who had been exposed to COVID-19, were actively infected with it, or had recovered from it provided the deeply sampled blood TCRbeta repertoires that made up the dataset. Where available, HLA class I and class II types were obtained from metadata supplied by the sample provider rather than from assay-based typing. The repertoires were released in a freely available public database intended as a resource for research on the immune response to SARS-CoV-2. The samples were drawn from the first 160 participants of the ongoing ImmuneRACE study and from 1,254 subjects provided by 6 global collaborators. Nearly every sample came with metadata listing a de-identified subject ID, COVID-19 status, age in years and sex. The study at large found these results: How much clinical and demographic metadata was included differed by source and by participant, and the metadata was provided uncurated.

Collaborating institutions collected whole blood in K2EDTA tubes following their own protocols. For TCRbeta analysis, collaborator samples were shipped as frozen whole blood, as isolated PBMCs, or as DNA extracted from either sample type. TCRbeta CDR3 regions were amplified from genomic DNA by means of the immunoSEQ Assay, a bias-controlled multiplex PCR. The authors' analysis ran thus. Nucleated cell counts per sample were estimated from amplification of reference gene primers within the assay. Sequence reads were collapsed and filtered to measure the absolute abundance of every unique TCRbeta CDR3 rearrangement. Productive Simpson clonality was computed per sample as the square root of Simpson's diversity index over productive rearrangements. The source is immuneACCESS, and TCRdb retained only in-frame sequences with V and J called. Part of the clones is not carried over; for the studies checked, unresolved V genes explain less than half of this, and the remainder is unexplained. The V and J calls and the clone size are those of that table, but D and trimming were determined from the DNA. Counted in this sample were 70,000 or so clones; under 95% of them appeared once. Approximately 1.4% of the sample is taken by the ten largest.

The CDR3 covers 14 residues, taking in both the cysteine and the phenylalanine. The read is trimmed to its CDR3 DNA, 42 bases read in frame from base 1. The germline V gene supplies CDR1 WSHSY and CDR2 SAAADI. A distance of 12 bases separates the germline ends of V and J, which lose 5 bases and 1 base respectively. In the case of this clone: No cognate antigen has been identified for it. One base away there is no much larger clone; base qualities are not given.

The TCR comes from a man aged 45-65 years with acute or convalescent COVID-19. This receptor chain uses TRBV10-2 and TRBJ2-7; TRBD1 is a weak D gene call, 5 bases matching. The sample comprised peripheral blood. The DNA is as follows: TGCGCCAGCAGTCCGCAGGGTATGTCCTACGAGCAGTACTTC. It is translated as CASSPQGMSYEQYF.